This T cell receptor (beta chain) was profiled in a study of PD-1 blockade in classical Hodgkin lymphoma. Study-wide points: Why the repertoires differ is still unclear, perhaps disease activity or prior therapy.

A note on this clone: Its antigen is undetermined.

The CDR3 sequence is 15 residues long. CDR1 LNHDA and CDR2 SQIVND come from the germline V gene (reference sequence). The ends were cut back, 8 bases at V and 0 bases at J, with 14 bases in the middle. Time point indicated: cycle 4 day 1 (C4D1), after less than seven weeks of nivolumab. The patients all showed relapse after autologous stem cell transplantation, while their brentuximab vedotin exposure varied. Measured with immunoSEQ multiplex PCR; TCRdb has only the in-frame clones, and not every one. The sample holds roughly 25,000 clones, approximately 67% seen once. The TCR was taken from a human donor with classical Hodgkin lymphoma. The V gene is TRBV19, the J gene TRBJ1-5; D call uncertain. The specimen was peripheral blood mononuclear cells (PBMCs), collected before the fourth cycle of nivolumab. This CDR3 is CASSYDGDSNQPQHF. In DNA form, the CDR3 reads TGTGCCAGTTCCTATGACGGGGATAGCAATCAGCCCCAGCATTTT.